The T cell receptor beta chain described here comes from a study of cytomegalovirus exposure and HLA in healthy donors. To note about this clone: Its target is unknown.

V lost 3 bases and J lost 5; bases outside the gene matches: 6. CDR3 size: 14 residues. Per germline, CDR1 SQVTM and CDR2 ANQGSEA. Study-wide findings and caveats: Apart from CMV serostatus, no immune exposure information was available. Among the sequence variants, a highly shared cluster was likely an artifact of sequencing.

PCR involved 60 Vbeta and 13 Jbeta primers. Method: immunoSEQ multiplex PCR; TCRdb's copy keeps in-frame clones and lacks some. The sample holds about 300,000 clones, 75% to 90% seen once. The sequenced sample consisted of PBMCs. This chain joins TRBV29-1 and TRBJ1-5, with 8 bases identical to TRBD1. The receptor was isolated from a man between 35 and 55 years old in good health and CMV-seropositive. Here the CDR3 reads CSVESGTGDQPQHF. CDR3 bases: TGCAGCGTTGAGTCCGGGACAGGAGATCAGCCCCAGCATTTT.